This T cell receptor (beta chain) was recovered during a study of cytomegalovirus exposure and HLA in healthy donors. The CDR3 runs to 16 residues. The J segment lost 0 bases and the V segment lost 2 bases, leaving 5 bases of the junction unmatched. The germline V gene has CDR1 MDHEN and CDR2 SYDVKM. Of note for this clone: Its cognate antigen is unknown.

Amplification used 60 Vbeta primers and 13 Jbeta primers. The repertoire was sequenced with immunoSEQ multiplex PCR; TCRdb's copy has only in-frame clones and lacks some. Altogether approximately 150,000 clones are present, 76% being singletons, with the ten largest covering about 1.8%. Whole-study results and caveats: The study labeled roughly 160 TCR beta chains cytomegalovirus-associated.

The sample was PBMCs. The chain combines TRBV28 with TRBJ2-3, with 7 bases matching TRBD1. This receptor was obtained from a woman in her 40s in good health and CMV-seronegative. The CDR3 loop is CASSLRAGGSTDTQYF. The CDR3 DNA reads as TGTGCCAGCAGTTTACGGGCAGGGGGAAGCACAGATACGCAGTATTTT.